Each of the 28 T cell receptor beta chains below was sequenced from the same sample in a study of T cells in localized non-small cell lung cancer. The data were produced by immunoSEQ multiplex PCR, yet TCRdb's version contains in-frame clones alone and is incomplete. The data show under 35,000 clones, with 85% to 95% seen just once and roughly 30% held by the top ten. The sequences come from peripheral blood, collected before any cancer treatment. These receptors were taken from a female donor aged 60 or older with stage I lung adenocarcinoma.

The rearrangement joins TRBV28 to TRBJ1-2; D is unresolved. Germline lookup yields CDR1 MDHEN and CDR2 SYDVKM. CDR3 length: 13 residues. V was trimmed by 2 bases and J by 5 bases, leaving 9 bases between them. CDR3 nucleotide sequence: TGTGCCAGCAGTTTAGGGCCGGCATATGGCTACACCTTC. Translation gives CASSLGPAYGYTF.

The CDR3 nucleotides are TGTGCCACCGGGGGACAGGGGTTTCGTGGCTACACCTTC. Its protein is CATGGQGFRGYTF. The chain combines TRBV6-1 with TRBJ1-2, with 10 bases aligning to TRBD1. With V trimmed by 10 bases and J by 7 bases, 9 bases remained unmatched. Germline CDR1 reads MNHNS; CDR2 reads SASEGT. The length of the CDR3 is 13 residues.

This clone was detected once. The CDR3 DNA reads as TGTGCCAGCAGCCACCGGGACAGGACCTACGAGCAGTACTTC. This encodes CASSHRDRTYEQYF. The chain carries TRBV5-4 and TRBJ2-7; 8 bases fit TRBD1. Germline CDR1 SGHNT, CDR2 YYREEE (reference sequence). J lost 2 bases, V lost 4 bases, and 5 bases had no gene match. The CDR3 runs to 14 residues.

This chain uses TRBV11-2 with TRBJ2-5; D perhaps matches TRBD1 (6 bases). Germline-derived CDR1 and CDR2 are SGHAT and FQNNGV. The CDR3 runs 16 residues. Trimming took 4 bases from V and 5 from J, leaving 20 bases between them. The CDR3 sequence: CASSYQPTGMGETQYF. The CDR3 bases are TGTGCCAGCAGCTACCAACCCACAGGGATGGGGGAGACCCAGTACTTC.

CDR3 loop: CASRAGVPDTQYF. In DNA, the CDR3 is TGTGCCTCAAGAGCGGGAGTTCCAGATACGCAGTATTTT. The gene calls are TRBV6-5 and TRBJ2-3; TRBD2 matches 8 bases. The V gene's germline CDR1 is MNHEY and CDR2 SVGAGI. The CDR3 loop spans 13 amino acids. The V gene end was trimmed by 11 bases and the J gene end by 4 bases; junction bases not matched to a gene: 8.

V usage is TRBV20-1 and J usage is TRBJ2-1; D is undetermined. The CDR3 runs 11 residues. Germline-derived CDR1 and CDR2 are DFQATT and SNEGSKA (reference sequence). V was trimmed by 5 bases and J by 9 bases, leaving 11 bases between them. DNA of the CDR3: TGCAGTGCTGACTTAGCCGGTGAGCAGTTCTTC. This gives the protein CSADLAGEQFF.

This clone was recorded a few times. V and J are TRBV9 and TRBJ1-2; no clear D. Germline CDR1 reads SGDLS; CDR2 reads YYNGEE. V lost 0 bases, J lost 8 bases, and 14 bases lay in between. CDR3 length: 14 amino acids. For the CDR3, the DNA is TGTGCCAGCAGCGTAGGTGTCAGGCAAGAGGGCTACACCTTC. It translates to CASSVGVRQEGYTF.

This sequence joins TRBV18 and TRBJ2-1; weak D call: TRBD2 (5 bases). V lost 4 bases and J lost 5, with 9 bases in between. In germline, CDR1 is KGHSH, CDR2 LQKENI. This CDR3 spans 13 amino acids. In nucleotides, the CDR3 is TGTGCCAGCTCACGCGGGCCTCACAATGAGCAGTTCTTC. Translating it yields CASSRGPHNEQFF.

Notes on this clone: The same CDR3 is also encoded by other DNA sequences in this sample. The chain employs TRBV2 and TRBJ2-1, with a tentative D call TRBD1 (5 bases). Germline values: CDR1 SNHLY, CDR2 FYNNEI. Trimming took off 4 bases at V and 9 bases at J, with 16 bases between the two ends. This CDR3 has 14 amino acids. In DNA, the CDR3 is TGTGCCAGCAGTGGGTTACCAGGGAAAGGTGAGCAGTTCTTC. Protein: CASSGLPGKGEQFF.

The rearrangement uses TRBV2 and TRBJ1-5; D might be TRBD1 (6 bases). The CDR3 spans 14 residues. Germline V gives CDR1 SNHLY, CDR2 FYNNEI. V lost 10 bases and J 2 bases, leaving 15 bases between the germline ends. CDR3 amino acids: CATGAAGGNQPQHF. CDR3 DNA: TGTGCCACCGGAGCTGCAGGGGGCAATCAGCCCCAGCATTTT.

The chain uses TRBV27 and TRBJ1-6, with TRBD1 as a possible D gene (5 bases). This CDR3 region has 15 residues. V lost 1 base and J 9 bases, leaving 13 bases between the germline ends. Germline V gene data show CDR1 as MNHEY and CDR2 as SMNVEV (reference sequence). CDR3 in amino acids: CASSLWVAGGSPLHF. The CDR3 nucleotides read TGTGCCAGCAGTTTATGGGTTGCGGGGGGTTCACCCCTCCACTTT.

The gene calls are TRBV6-1 and TRBJ1-5; D unresolved. V was cut by 8 bases and J by 7 bases, with 12 bases left in between. The germline gives CDR1 MNHNS, CDR2 SASEGT. The CDR3 runs 12 residues. CDR3 in DNA: TGTGCCAGCGCTAATAGGTGGCAGCCCCAGCATTTT. Residues: CASANRWQPQHF.

V usage is TRBV14 and J usage is TRBJ1-2; no reliable D call. The CDR3 extends over 13 amino acids. Deletions cut 2 bases from V and 7 bases from J, with 11 bases between. Germline assignment: CDR1 SGHDN and CDR2 FVKESK. CDR3 in DNA: TGTGCCAGCAGCCAATTGCAGCGACGTGGCTACACCTTC. Translated, it gives CASSQLQRRGYTF.

The rearrangement links TRBV28 to TRBJ2-1, with 13 bases lining up with TRBD2. Germline trimming cut 2 bases from V and 7 bases from J; bases unmatched to any gene: 2. The length of the CDR3 is 15 residues. CDR1 is MDHEN and CDR2 is SYDVKM in the germline V gene. In nucleotides, the CDR3 is TGTGCCAGCAGTTTAACTAGCGGGAGGGTAAATGAGCAGTTCTTC. Its translation is CASSLTSGRVNEQFF.

Note on this clone: Other DNA sequences in the sample encode the same CDR3. The chain joins TRBV5-8 to TRBJ1-5; D ambiguous. The CDR3 spans 13 residues. V was clipped by 0 bases and J by 5 bases, with 6 bases between them. The germline gives CDR1 SGHTS, CDR2 YDEGEE. The CDR3 region is CASSLDRDQPQHF. The CDR3 region has the DNA TGTGCCAGCAGCTTGGATCGAGATCAGCCCCAGCATTTT.

The chain combines TRBV7-9 with TRBJ1-2; no reliable D call. The CDR3 sequence is 13 residues long. Germline CDR1 reads SEHNR; CDR2 reads FQNEAQ (reference sequence). V was trimmed by 5 bases and J by 3 bases, leaving 10 bases between them. The CDR3 DNA reads TGTGCCAGCAGCAAAAACACCGACTATGGCTACACCTTC. Translation gives CASSKNTDYGYTF.

The genes are TRBV30 and TRBJ2-7; the D gene is possibly TRBD2 (7 bases). Germline values: CDR1 GTSNPN, CDR2 SVGIG (reference sequence). Trimming cost V 5 bases and J 5 bases, with 16 bases left between them. This CDR3 contains 13 residues. The CDR3 region has the DNA TGTGCCTGGCGGAGGGGGGGCGCCCACGAGCAGTACTTC. It yields the protein CAWRRGGAHEQYF.

The gene calls are TRBV6-1 and TRBJ2-7; unclear D gene. Trimming shortened V by 3 bases and J by 5 bases, and 11 bases separated the two germline ends. The V gene's germline CDR1 is MNHNS and CDR2 SASEGT. The CDR3 is 13 residues long. CDR3 bases: TGTGCCAGCAGTGATATGGCCCGGGACGAGCAGTACTTC. It specifies CASSDMARDEQYF.

This chain links TRBV7-8 with TRBJ1-1; no reliable D call. The CDR3 has 13 amino acids. Trimming took 3 bases from V and 5 from J, leaving 10 bases between them. Germline CDR1 reads SGHVS; CDR2 reads FQNEAQ. In DNA form, the CDR3 reads TGTGCCAGCAGCTTCTCAAGGGAAACTGAAGCTTTCTTT. Its protein product is CASSFSRETEAFF. Filled out from reference TRBV7-8 and TRBJ1-1, the complete variable domain reads GAGVSQSPRYKVAKRGQDVALRCDPISGHVSLFWYQQALGQGPEFLTYFQNEAQLDKSGLPSDRFFAERPEGSVSTLKIQRTQQEDSAVYLCASSFSRETEAFFGQGTRLTVV.

J is TRBJ1-1 and V is TRBV29-1, with 7 bases aligning to TRBD1. CDR3 length equals 17 residues. V lost 1 base to trimming and J lost 5 bases; unmatched junction nucleotides: 16. CDR1 SQVTM and CDR2 ANQGSEA come from the germline V gene. The CDR3 nucleotides are TGCAGCGTTGAAGCTCGGGGCGGGACAGTGGGAAAAACTGAAGCTTTCTTT. Amino acid sequence: CSVEARGGTVGKTEAFF.

The genes are TRBV6-1 and TRBJ2-6; D is unresolved. Between the trimmed V and J ends, which lost 4 bases and 5 bases, there was a span of 21 bases. CDR3 length: 18 residues. Germline CDR1 reads MNHNS; CDR2 reads SASEGT. CDR3 sequence reads: CASSVLLECQSRANVLTF. CDR3 coding DNA: TGTGCCAGCAGTGTCCTGCTGGAATGTCAAAGTCGGGCCAACGTCCTGACTTTC.

The rearrangement joins TRBV30 to TRBJ2-1; 8 positions agree with TRBD2. CDR3 length equals 15 residues. V was clipped by 8 bases and J by 3 bases; unmatched bases: 12. Per germline, CDR1 GTSNPN and CDR2 SVGIG (reference sequence). Here the CDR3 DNA reads TGTGCCGGTCGGGGGGGGTCCGTGAACTACAATGAGCAGTTCTTC. Its protein is CAGRGGSVNYNEQFF.

The chain carries TRBV28 and TRBJ1-4, with D perhaps matching TRBD1 (5 bases). CDR3 length: 13 amino acids. Between the trimmed V and J ends, which lost 5 bases and 6 bases, there was a span of 10 bases. Germline V gene sequence: CDR1 MDHEN, CDR2 SYDVKM. Written as DNA, the CDR3 is TGTGCCAGCAGTCGGGACGGATATGAAAAACTGTTTTTT. Its translation: CASSRDGYEKLFF.

V gene TRBV5-1 combines with J gene TRBJ2-5, with D perhaps TRBD2 (5 bases). CDR3 length: 12 amino acids. Germline-derived CDR1 and CDR2 are SGHRS and YFSETQ. Trimming removed 4 bases at V and 9 bases at J, with 13 bases between. CDR3 in DNA: TGCGCCAGCAGCGAACCTACCGGGGCCCAGTACTTC. Its translation: CASSEPTGAQYF.

The CDR3 sequence: CASSKWRGTSGYEQYF. The CDR3 DNA reads TGTGCCAGCAGCAAGTGGCGGGGGACTAGCGGCTACGAGCAGTACTTC. The chain uses TRBV7-9 and TRBJ2-7; 11 bases fit TRBD2. The CDR3 spans 16 residues. Germline V gene data show CDR1 as SEHNR and CDR2 as FQNEAQ (reference sequence). With 5 bases clipped from V and 3 bases from J, the junction kept 9 bases outside the gene matches.

The chain has TRBV2 and TRBJ2-2, with TRBD1 matching 8 bases. Germline values: CDR1 SNHLY, CDR2 FYNNEI. With V trimmed by 6 bases and J by 9 bases, 9 bases remained unmatched. This CDR3 region has 14 residues. CDR3 DNA: TGTGCCAGCAGGTCCCAGGGGGCGGACAGGGAGCTGTTTTTT. Amino acids: CASRSQGADRELFF.

The chain carries TRBV15 and TRBJ1-4, with TRBD1 as a possible D gene (5 bases). The CDR3 length is 14 residues. From germline, CDR1 is LNHNV and CDR2 YYDKDF (reference sequence). V was clipped by 2 bases and J by 5 bases, with 9 bases between them. This chain's CDR3 is CATSRQGSNEKLFF. CDR3 DNA: TGTGCCACCAGCAGACAGGGTTCGAATGAAAAACTGTTTTTT.

The chain employs TRBV29-1 and TRBJ2-1; D is undetermined. This CDR3 contains 12 residues. Germline V gene lookup returns CDR1 SQVTM and CDR2 ANQGSEA. Trimming removed 4 bases at V and 7 bases at J, with 11 bases between. The CDR3 DNA follows: TGCAGCGTTGCCCCTGCATGGAATGAGCAGTTCTTC. Protein: CSVAPAWNEQFF.